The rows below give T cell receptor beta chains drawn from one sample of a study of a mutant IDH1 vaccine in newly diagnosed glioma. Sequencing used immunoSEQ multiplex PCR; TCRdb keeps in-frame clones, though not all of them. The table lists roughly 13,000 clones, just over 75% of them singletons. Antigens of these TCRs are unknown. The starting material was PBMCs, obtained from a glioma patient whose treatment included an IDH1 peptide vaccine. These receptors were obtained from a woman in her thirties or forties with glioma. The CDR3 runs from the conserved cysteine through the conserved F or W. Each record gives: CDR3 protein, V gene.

CDR3 protein: CASSVDPSLYNEQFF; V gene: TRBV9
CDR3 protein: CASSMGTRSTGELFF; V gene: TRBV19
CDR3 protein: CASSSTSGRGLETQYF; V gene: TRBV7-9
CDR3 protein: CASSDRRSGRYGYTF; V gene: TRBV9
CDR3 protein: CASSLARIAPGELFF; V gene: TRBV7-2
CDR3 protein: CASSLVGTETQYF; V gene: TRBV5-1
CDR3 protein: CASSRYTGVSYEQYF; V gene: TRBV4-3
CDR3 protein: CASRGSVPTGELFF; V gene: TRBV6-1
CDR3 protein: CASRPSYRYQPQHF; V gene: TRBV28
CDR3 protein: CARTVESKNEKLFF; V gene: TRBV6-4
CDR3 protein: CASSKYRDRDTDTQYF; V gene: TRBV25-1
CDR3 protein: CASSPQGRGFNEQYF; V gene: TRBV7-2
CDR3 protein: CASSKGQARGYTF; V gene: TRBV19
CDR3 protein: CASIRGDTEAFF; V gene: TRBV6-6
CDR3 protein: CASAWAGGTQEQFF; V gene: TRBV25-1
CDR3 protein: CASSLVPSGPQYF; V gene: TRBV7-3
CDR3 protein: CASSPRSLGYGYTF; V gene: TRBV19
CDR3 protein: CASSRTDQETQYF; V gene: TRBV6-6
CDR3 protein: CASSLRGYSNQPQHF; V gene: TRBV19
CDR3 protein: CASSLIGLAESNEQFF; V gene: TRBV7-9
CDR3 protein: CASSVEEGYNEQFF; V gene: TRBV9
CDR3 protein: CASSLGKEGQPQHF; V gene: TRBV7-2
CDR3 protein: CASSFAAGQETQYF; V gene: TRBV11-2
CDR3 protein: CASSILLSAINEQFF; V gene: TRBV19
CDR3 protein: CASSLGGGPTDTQYF; V gene: TRBV28
CDR3 protein: CAWSPRVGQPQHF; V gene: TRBV30
CDR3 protein: CASSLAGATSGNTIYF; V gene: TRBV7-6
CDR3 protein: CASRGGETQYF; V gene: TRBV7-9
CDR3 protein: CSVDSGTLTKGEKLFF; V gene: TRBV29-1
CDR3 protein: CASSSLQGDYGYTF; V gene: TRBV27
CDR3 protein: CASSIDRTNEKLFF; V gene: TRBV19
CDR3 protein: CASSPNPQDGYTF; V gene: TRBV18
CDR3 protein: CASSLRTGGSEQFF; V gene: TRBV5-6
CDR3 protein: CASSPFHQGETGELFF; V gene: TRBV6-4
CDR3 protein: CASSLQGVAYNSPLHF; V gene: TRBV4-1
CDR3 protein: CASNLQGSYEQYF; V gene: TRBV6-5
CDR3 protein: CASSTSGTSGGEQFF; V gene: TRBV9
CDR3 protein: CASSPQGQHTDTQYF; V gene: TRBV5-1
CDR3 protein: CASSGQGYTGELFF; V gene: TRBV19
CDR3 protein: CASSKCPGELFF; V gene: TRBV21-1
CDR3 protein: CASSPGTTSGTYNEQFF; V gene: TRBV11-2
CDR3 protein: CASSRRQAGASYEQYF; V gene: TRBV14
CDR3 protein: CASSGTIYHEQYF; V gene: TRBV5-1
CDR3 protein: CASSPGQGDPLHF; V gene: TRBV5-4
CDR3 protein: CASSDTRSLRFYGYTF; V gene: TRBV7-9
CDR3 protein: CASSQEAINRNNEQFF; V gene: TRBV4-1
CDR3 protein: CASSTRTGSGYTF; V gene: TRBV5-5
CDR3 protein: CSVEGRRGGGRELFF; V gene: TRBV29-1
CDR3 protein: CASREGTGVQKLFF; V gene: TRBV13
CDR3 protein: CASSLGQGNTGELFF; V gene: TRBV6-1
CDR3 protein: CAINAGSPDTQYF; V gene: TRBV2